The 19 T cell receptor beta chains presented below share a single source sample, sequenced in a study of Graves' ophthalmopathy and Graves' hyperthyroidism. As the template, RNA transcripts were used to amplify TCR beta CDR3 regions. Second-round multiplex PCR came after first-round RT-PCR with HTBI primers. From the multiplex PCR reads, TCRdb called clonotypes with MiXCR, one entry per CDR3 protein. The repertoire consists of 150,000 to 200,000 distinct CDR3 sequences, with around two fifths occurring once and the leading ten covering nearly 9%. What was sequenced was peripheral blood. The receptors were sampled from a man aged 25 to 40 with Graves' ophthalmopathy.

The chain employs TRBV6-1 and TRBJ2-2, with 7 bases aligning to TRBD1. From germline, CDR1 is MNHNS and CDR2 SASEGT. J gave up 6 bases and V 2 bases, and 3 bases lay outside the gene matches. This CDR3 is built from 14 residues. CDR3 amino acids: CASSELTGSGELFF. The CDR3 DNA reads as TGTGCCAGCAGTGAACTGACAGGGTCCGGGGAGCTGTTTTTT.

The chain joins TRBV29-1 to TRBJ1-1, with a tentative D call TRBD1 (5 bases). Trimming left V 2 bases short and J 3 bases short, with 10 bases between. The CDR3 totals 13 residues. CDR1 is SQVTM and CDR2 is ANQGSEA in the germline V gene. The CDR3 nucleotides read TGCAGCGTTGAAAGGGGTCGGGACACTGAAGCTTTCTTT. Its translation is CSVERGRDTEAFF.

This clonotype was observed many times. At one end the junction does not follow the germline gene, possibly because of a read error. The chain carries TRBV29-1 and TRBJ2-5; possibly TRBD1 or TRBD2 for D (5 bases each). Germline V CDR1 and CDR2: SQVTM, ANQGSEA. The CDR3 extends over 14 amino acids. Here the CDR3 reads CSVEPWDGQETQYF. As DNA, the CDR3 is TGCAGCGTTGAACCTTGGGACGGTCAAGAAACCCAGTACTTC.

This clonotype was detected many times. The chain recombines TRBV12-3 or TRBV12-4 with TRBJ1-5, with TRBD1 as a possible D gene (6 bases). Trimming took off 5 bases at V and 1 base at J, with 12 bases between the two ends. This CDR3 region has 15 residues. The CDR3 is CASSEEGGSNQPQHF. CDR3 bases: TGTGCCAGCAGTGAGGAGGGGGGCAGCAATCAGCCCCAGCATTTT.

The J gene is TRBJ1-2, the V gene TRBV6-1; no clear D. The CDR3 extends over 13 amino acids. Looked up from germline, CDR1 is MNHNS and CDR2 is SASEGT. Trimming took off 10 bases at V and 2 bases at J, with 14 bases between the two ends. The CDR3 reads CATGRQTNYGYTF. For the CDR3, the DNA is TGTGCCACCGGGAGGCAGACGAACTATGGCTACACCTTC.

This clonotype appeared a single time. The gene calls are TRBV6-1 and TRBJ2-5; 9 nucleotides agree with TRBD2. Unmatched junction bases numbered 5, after V lost 2 bases and J lost 4 bases. Germline V lookup: CDR1 MNHNS, CDR2 SASEGT. The CDR3 length is 15 residues. CDR3 DNA sequence: TGTGCCAGCAGTGAACGCCTAGCGGGGAGAGAGACCCAGTACTTC. It encodes CASSERLAGRETQYF.

This chain links TRBV6-1 with TRBJ2-5; D gene unclear. CDR3 size: 14 residues. Trimming left V 6 bases short and J 5 bases short, with 16 bases between. In germline, CDR1 is MNHNS, CDR2 SASEGT. The CDR3 coding sequence is TGTGCCAGCAGGATCGAACCCTTCGGCGAGACCCAGTACTTC. Its translation is CASRIEPFGETQYF.

This clonotype was observed at least ten times. V usage is TRBV6-2 or TRBV6-3 and J usage is TRBJ2-7; tentatively, D is TRBD2 (5 bases). Germline V gene data show CDR1 as MNHEY and CDR2 as SVGEGT. V was clipped by 6 bases and J by 4 bases, with 16 bases between them. The CDR3 totals 14 residues. CDR3 coding DNA: TGTGCCAGCAGGGCGGACTGGCGAACGTACGAGCAGTACTTC. It translates to CASRADWRTYEQYF.

This sequence joins TRBV28 and TRBJ2-4; D possibly matches TRBD1 or TRBD2 (5 bases each). Germline V gene lookup returns CDR1 MDHEN and CDR2 SYDVKM. Trimming took off 8 bases at V and 2 bases at J, with 10 bases between the two ends. The CDR3 has 13 residues. The CDR3 region is CASVGESKNIQYF. CDR3 sequence (DNA): TGTGCCAGCGTGGGGGAGTCCAAAAACATTCAGTACTTC.

The chain combines TRBV6-1 with TRBJ1-1, with D possibly TRBD1 on 6 matching bases. This CDR3 has 14 residues. CDR1 MNHNS and CDR2 SASEGT come from the germline V gene. The germline V and J ends were trimmed by 1 base and 4 bases, with 10 bases remaining between them. CDR3 loop: CASSEEQGSTEAFF. The CDR3 nucleotides are TGTGCCAGCAGTGAAGAACAGGGTAGCACTGAAGCTTTCTTT.

This clonotype has at least ten counts. The rearrangement links TRBV19 to TRBJ1-2, with D tentatively TRBD1 (5 bases). Trimming shortened V by 5 bases and J by 5 bases, and 18 bases separated the two germline ends. This CDR3 comprises 15 residues. CDR1 LNHDA and CDR2 SQIVND come from the germline V gene (reference sequence). CDR3 residues: CASSPGTGAGYGYTF. In DNA, the CDR3 is TGTGCCAGTAGTCCCGGGACTGGAGCTGGGTATGGCTACACCTTC.

This clonotype has at least ten counts. J is TRBJ2-4 and V is TRBV12-3 or TRBV12-4; D ambiguous. This CDR3 has 14 residues. V lost 5 bases and J 7 bases, leaving 15 bases between the germline ends. CDR3 in DNA: TGTGCCAGCAGTCCCAGATTCCCTGGTAACATTCAGTACTTC. It codes for CASSPRFPGNIQYF.

V usage is TRBV20-1 and J usage is TRBJ1-1; no clear D gene. V lost 4 bases and J lost 9, with 18 bases in between. This CDR3 spans 13 amino acids. CDR1 and CDR2 (germline): DFQATT, SNEGSKA (reference sequence). CDR3: CSANGRLEGQAFF. DNA of the CDR3: TGCAGTGCTAACGGGAGGCTTGAAGGACAAGCTTTCTTT.

This clonotype was counted at least ten times. The chain employs TRBV28 and TRBJ2-5; D is perhaps TRBD2 (6 bases). The CDR3 consists of 15 residues. CDR1 is MDHEN, CDR2 SYDVKM, per germline. The germline V and J ends were trimmed by 3 bases and 2 bases, with 13 bases remaining between them. The CDR3 region has the DNA TGTGCCAGCAGTTTCCGGCTAGCGCATCAAGAGACCCAGTACTTC. The encoded protein is CASSFRLAHQETQYF.

The CDR3 sequence is CASTPHPDSDYEQYF. In nucleotides, the CDR3 is TGTGCCAGCACCCCCCACCCGGACAGCGACTACGAGCAGTACTTC. The chain combines TRBV27 with TRBJ2-7; a weak D match, TRBD1 (6 bases). Germline V lookup: CDR1 MNHEY, CDR2 SMNVEV (reference sequence). The CDR3 is 15 amino acids. V lost 7 bases, J lost 3 bases, and 19 bases lay in between.

This clonotype was recorded many times. Here the CDR3 omits its conserved ending phenylalanine or tryptophan, so a read error is the likely source. The J gene is TRBJ2-7, the V gene TRBV28; a possible D gene is TRBD2 (5 bases). The germline gives CDR1 MDHEN, CDR2 SYDVKM. Trimming took off 6 bases at V and 8 bases at J, with 23 bases between the two ends. This CDR3 is built from 15 residues. CDR3 in DNA: TGTGCCAGCAGCCGACTATACCGTTTTTTTCTCAAGCAGTACCTC. Translated: CASSRLYRFFLKQYL.

On this clonotype itself: One junction end disagrees with the germline gene, perhaps due to a read error. The genes are TRBV11-2 and TRBJ2-7, with TRBD1 identical over 7 bases. This CDR3 has 16 residues. Germline-derived CDR1 and CDR2 are SGHAT and FQNNGV. Here the CDR3 reads CASSRIPGQSTYEQYF. Written as DNA, the CDR3 is TGCGCCAGCAGCCGAATACCGGGACAGTCAACCTACGAGCAGTACTTC.

J is TRBJ2-7 and V is TRBV6-2 or TRBV6-3; a weak D match, TRBD1 (5 bases). The CDR3 totals 12 residues. The germline gives CDR1 MNHEY, CDR2 SVGEGT. Trimming stripped 8 bases from V and 4 bases from J, with 12 bases between. The CDR3 nucleotides are TGTGCCAGCTCTAGGGGTAATTACGAGCAGTACTTC. This gives the protein CASSRGNYEQYF.

V usage is TRBV27 and J usage is TRBJ2-7; TRBD2 matches at 8 bases. Germline trimming cut 5 bases from V and 4 bases from J; bases unmatched to any gene: 4. The germline V gene has CDR1 MNHEY and CDR2 SMNVEV (reference sequence). The CDR3 is made up of 13 amino acids. DNA for the CDR3: TGTGCCAGCAGTCGGACTAGCCAATACGAGCAGTACTTC. It codes for CASSRTSQYEQYF.